Shown below are 13 T cell receptor beta chains from a single sample sequenced in a study of lymphopenia after photon versus proton radiotherapy. Some clones are missing from TCRdb's copy, which holds only in-frame ones; the method was immunoSEQ multiplex PCR. The sample includes roughly 63,000 clones, 70% to 85% seen only once; the top ten take just over 2%. Sequenced here: peripheral blood, sampled from a patient treated with proton-based radiotherapy. All receptors come from a man aged 55-75 years with pancreatic cancer.

The V call is TRBV6-5, the J call TRBJ2-7; D uncertain. Germline-derived CDR1 and CDR2 are MNHEY and SVGAGI. This CDR3 has 13 residues. The V end lost 8 bases, the J end lost 6 bases, and 17 bases lay between the germline ends. The CDR3 DNA follows: TGTGCCAGCCTCGAGCCAGATACACGCGAGCAGTACTTC. Encoded protein: CASLEPDTREQYF.

V is TRBV11-2 and J is TRBJ2-5; D ambiguous. The germline CDR1 and CDR2 sequences are SGHAT and FQNNGV. The length of the CDR3 is 11 residues. V was shortened by 3 bases and J by 4 bases, with 3 bases between the two germline ends. Here the CDR3 reads CASSLAETQYF. As DNA, the CDR3 is TGTGCCAGCAGCTTGGCAGAGACCCAGTACTTC. Combining the CDR3 with reference TRBV11-2 and TRBJ2-5 gives the whole variable domain EAGVAQSPRYKIIEKRQSVAFWCNPISGHATLYWYQQILGQGPKLLIQFQNNGVVDDSQLPKDRFSAERLKGVDSTLKIQPAKLEDSAVYLCASSLAETQYFGPGTRLLVL.

The rearrangement joins TRBV7-6 to TRBJ2-5; D ambiguous. The CDR3 is 16 residues long. Germline V gene data show CDR1 as SGHVS and CDR2 as FNYEAQ. Between the trimmed V and J ends, which lost 5 bases and 1 base, there was a span of 17 bases. The CDR3 coding sequence is TGTGCCAGCAGCCCGTCGGTTCGGACGGCCCAAGAGACCCAGTACTTC. Translating it yields CASSPSVRTAQETQYF.

The chain recombines TRBV7-9 with TRBJ1-2; D not resolved. The V end was cut by 5 bases, the J end by 8 bases, with 15 bases between. The germline V gene encodes CDR1 SEHNR and CDR2 FQNEAQ (reference sequence). This CDR3 region has 13 residues. The CDR3 loop is CASSLRTAGGYTF. CDR3 coding DNA: TGTGCCAGCAGCCTCAGGACCGCCGGGGGCTACACCTTC.

This clone was detected a few times. The chain employs TRBV18 and TRBJ2-1; D may be TRBD2 (5 bases). The CDR3 runs to 15 residues. V was trimmed by 2 bases and J by 10 bases, leaving 18 bases between them. The germline V gene has CDR1 KGHSH and CDR2 LQKENI. CDR3 loop: CASSPRLRGSWEQFF. The CDR3 nucleotides are TGTGCCAGCTCACCAAGGCTCAGAGGGTCCTGGGAGCAGTTCTTC. The variable domain in full, completed from reference TRBV18 and TRBJ2-1, reads NAGVMQNPRHLVRRRGQEARLRCSPMKGHSHVYWYRQLPEEGLKFMVYLQKENIIDESGMPKERFSAEFPKEGPSILRIQQVVRGDSAAYFCASSPRLRGSWEQFFGPGTRLTVL.

V is TRBV2 and J is TRBJ2-5; 8 bases are shared with TRBD2. The trim removed 4 bases at V and 4 bases at J, leaving 14 bases unmatched. CDR1 SNHLY and CDR2 FYNNEI come from the germline V gene. The CDR3 covers 17 residues. The CDR3 region has the DNA TGTGCCAGCAGTGCATCTATACTAATGGCGGGAGGAGAGACCCAGTACTTC. It is translated as CASSASILMAGGETQYF.

The rearrangement joins TRBV28 to TRBJ1-2; 7 nucleotides line up with TRBD1. The trim removed 6 bases at V and 8 bases at J, leaving 12 bases unmatched. The germline V gene encodes CDR1 MDHEN and CDR2 SYDVKM. CDR3 length: 14 residues. The DNA of the CDR3 is TGTGCCAGCAGCTTGGAAACAGGGGCTGGAGGCTACACCTTC. This codes for CASSLETGAGGYTF.

This rearrangement joins TRBV5-4 to TRBJ2-5, with a tentative D call TRBD2 (6 bases). The length of the CDR3 is 15 residues. Germline V gives CDR1 SGHNT, CDR2 YYREEE (reference sequence). V lost 0 bases and J 6 bases, leaving 15 bases between the germline ends. In DNA, the CDR3 is TGTGCCAGCAGCTTGGAACGGGGGAGGCCAAAGACCCAGTACTTC. This translates into CASSLERGRPKTQYF. Full variable domain (outside the CDR3, taken from reference TRBV5-4 and TRBJ2-5): ETGVTQSPTHLIKTRGQQVTLRCSSQSGHNTVSWYQQALGQGPQFIFQYYREEENGRGNFPPRFSGLQFPNYSSELNVNALELDDSALYLCASSLERGRPKTQYFGPGTRLLVL.

The chain combines TRBV27 with TRBJ2-1, with D tentatively TRBD2 (5 bases). The germline gives CDR1 MNHEY, CDR2 SMNVEV (reference sequence). The CDR3 length is 15 residues. The V gene lost 0 bases and the J gene lost 8 bases, with 14 bases spanning the gap. The CDR3 DNA reads TGTGCCAGCAGTTTATCGTCGGTAGCGCCGCATGAGCAGTTCTTC. It codes for CASSLSSVAPHEQFF.

V usage is TRBV11-2 and J usage is TRBJ1-5; D call uncertain. In germline, CDR1 is SGHAT, CDR2 FQNNGV. The CDR3 runs to 15 residues. Trimming left V 0 bases short and J 5 bases short, with 11 bases between. In DNA, the CDR3 is TGTGCCAGCAGCTTAGACGACACCTGGGATCAGCCCCAGCATTTT. Its protein product is CASSLDDTWDQPQHF.

The gene calls are TRBV4-2 and TRBJ2-3, with D perhaps matching TRBD1 or TRBD2 (5 bases each). V was shortened by 0 bases and J by 5 bases, with 12 bases between the two germline ends. The CDR3 contains 15 residues. Per the germline V gene, CDR1 is LGHNA and CDR2 is YNFKEQ. CDR3 coding DNA: TGTGCCAGCAGCCAAGATAGGGGAGCTGGAGATACGCAGTATTTT. The encoded protein is CASSQDRGAGDTQYF.

This chain joins TRBV29-1 and TRBJ2-1; 7 bases align to TRBD2. Per germline, CDR1 SQVTM and CDR2 ANQGSEA. The CDR3 sequence is 15 residues long. V lost 7 bases to trimming and J lost 2 bases; unmatched junction nucleotides: 11. CDR3 sequence: CSATTPSGPYNEQFF. The CDR3 DNA is TGCAGCGCCACAACCCCTAGCGGCCCCTACAATGAGCAGTTCTTC.

The chain employs TRBV7-2 and TRBJ2-2, with D tentatively TRBD2 (6 bases). V was trimmed by 2 bases and J by 6 bases, leaving 13 bases between them. CDR3 length: 15 amino acids. Germline CDR1 SGHTA, CDR2 FQGNSA. CDR3 region: CASSLRRGRSGELFF. CDR3 DNA: TGTGCCAGCAGCTTACGCCGGGGGAGGTCCGGGGAGCTGTTTTTT. Full variable domain (remainder filled in from reference TRBV7-2 and TRBJ2-2): GAGVSQSPSNKVTEKGKDVELRCDPISGHTALYWYRQSLGQGLEFLIYFQGNSAPDKSGLPSDRFSAERTGGSVSTLTIQRTQQEDSAVYLCASSLRRGRSGELFFGEGSRLTVL.